These T cell receptor beta chains were read from a single sample in a study of T cell responses to AZD1222 COVID-19 vaccine. Sequenced by immunoSEQ multiplex PCR; TCRdb stores in-frame clones only, minus some. The table has 88,000 or so clones, approximately 88% seen once. The sample here was peripheral blood, taken 28 days after the second AZD1222 dose. These receptors came from an adult who received the AZD1222 COVID-19 vaccine. Each CDR3 is given with its conserved first and last residue. Fields, in order: clone size, CDR3 length, V gene, D gene, CDR3 protein. D genes are given only for firm matches. Not every row has a clone size; where given, it reads once, few, many or a size class.

>NA|15|TRBV2|TRBD1
CASSRRQGRMYEQYF
>NA|17|TRBV5-6|TRBD2
CASSVGLAGRVAGELFF
>NA|12|TRBV20-1|NA
CSASLISYEQYF
>NA|11|TRBV29-1|TRBD1
CSTRQGHEQYF
>NA|13|TRBV19|NA
CASSIGGREKLFF
>NA|17|TRBV4-1|NA
CASSQRLDSYSGNTIYF
>NA|14|TRBV5-1|TRBD1
CASSFGQVNYEQYF
>NA|14|TRBV7-2|TRBD1
CASTLQGLRAEAFF
>NA|17|TRBV3-1/TRBV3-2|NA
CASSQDEWGLRGNTIYF
>NA|15|TRBV6-5|TRBD1
CASSYLGRGLTEAFF
>once|12|TRBV24-1|NA
CATVGQVYGYTF
>NA|15|TRBV5-1|TRBD1
CASSFTGTVGGELFF
>NA|14|TRBV11-1|NA
CASSFQRVTDTQYF
>NA|14|TRBV5-1|NA
CASRSQGSNTEAFF
>NA|14|TRBV19|TRBD1
CASSRDRRLYGYTF
>NA|13|TRBV18|NA
CASSRRDTDGYTF
>NA|21|TRBV15|NA
CATSRIPRDIITPWANEKLFF
>NA|15|TRBV7-9|TRBD1
CASSFGQGVSYEQYF